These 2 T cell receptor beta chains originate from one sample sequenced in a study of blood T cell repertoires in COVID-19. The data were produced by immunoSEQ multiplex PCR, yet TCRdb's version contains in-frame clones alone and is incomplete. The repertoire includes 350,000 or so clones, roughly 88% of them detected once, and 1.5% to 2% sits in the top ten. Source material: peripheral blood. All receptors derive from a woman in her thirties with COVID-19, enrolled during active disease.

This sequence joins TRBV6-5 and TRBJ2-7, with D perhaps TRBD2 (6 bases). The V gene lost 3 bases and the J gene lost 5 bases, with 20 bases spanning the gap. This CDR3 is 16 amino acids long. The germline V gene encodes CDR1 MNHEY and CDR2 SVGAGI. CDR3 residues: CASSYTERACYNEQYV. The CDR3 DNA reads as TGTGCCAGCAGTTATACGGAGCGGGCCTGCTATAACGAGCAGTACGTC.

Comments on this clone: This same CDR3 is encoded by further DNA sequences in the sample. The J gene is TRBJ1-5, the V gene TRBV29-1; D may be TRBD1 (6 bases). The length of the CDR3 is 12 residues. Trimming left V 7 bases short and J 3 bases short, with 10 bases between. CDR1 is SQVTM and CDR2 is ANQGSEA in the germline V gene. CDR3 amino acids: CSAGQLNQPQHF. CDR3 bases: TGCAGCGCCGGACAGCTCAATCAGCCCCAGCATTTT.